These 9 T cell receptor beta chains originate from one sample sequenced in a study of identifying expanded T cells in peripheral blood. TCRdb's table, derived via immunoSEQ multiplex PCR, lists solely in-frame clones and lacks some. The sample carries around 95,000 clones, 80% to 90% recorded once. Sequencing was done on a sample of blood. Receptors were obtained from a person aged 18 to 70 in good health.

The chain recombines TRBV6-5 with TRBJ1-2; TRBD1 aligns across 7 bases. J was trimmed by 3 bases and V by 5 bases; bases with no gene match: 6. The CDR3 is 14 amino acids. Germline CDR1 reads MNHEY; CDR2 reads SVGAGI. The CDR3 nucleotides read TGTGCCAGCAGTCCCGAAGACAGGGACTATGGCTACACCTTC. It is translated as CASSPEDRDYGYTF.

This chain's CDR3 is CASSPDRRSYNSPLHF. The CDR3 region has the DNA TGTGCCAGCAGCCCGGACAGACGCTCCTATAATTCACCCCTCCACTTT. The gene calls are TRBV5-4 and TRBJ1-6; perhaps TRBD1 as D (6 bases). Looked up from germline, CDR1 is SGHNT and CDR2 is YYREEE (reference sequence). The CDR3 is 16 amino acids. Trimming removed 4 bases from V and 0 bases from J, with 11 bases in between. Full variable domain (rest looked up from reference TRBV5-4 and TRBJ1-6): ETGVTQSPTHLIKTRGQQVTLRCSSQSGHNTVSWYQQALGQGPQFIFQYYREEENGRGNFPPRFSGLQFPNYSSELNVNALELDDSALYLCASSPDRRSYNSPLHFGNGTRLTVT.

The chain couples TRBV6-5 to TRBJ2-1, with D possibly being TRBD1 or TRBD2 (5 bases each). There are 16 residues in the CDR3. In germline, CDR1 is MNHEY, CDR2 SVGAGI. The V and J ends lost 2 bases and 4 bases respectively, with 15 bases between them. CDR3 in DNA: TGTGCCAGCAGTTACCGTGAGAGGGGCGCTTACAATGAGCAGTTCTTC. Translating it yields CASSYRERGAYNEQFF.

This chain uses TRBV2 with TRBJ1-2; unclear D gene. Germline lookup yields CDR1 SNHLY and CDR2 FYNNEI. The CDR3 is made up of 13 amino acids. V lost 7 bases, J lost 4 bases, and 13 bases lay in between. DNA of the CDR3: TGTGCCAGCACTATTGTTGTAGCCTATGGCTACACCTTC. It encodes CASTIVVAYGYTF.

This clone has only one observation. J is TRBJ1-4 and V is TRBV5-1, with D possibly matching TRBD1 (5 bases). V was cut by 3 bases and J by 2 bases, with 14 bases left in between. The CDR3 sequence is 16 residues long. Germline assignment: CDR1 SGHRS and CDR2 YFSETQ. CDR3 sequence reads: CASSWGREGTNEKLFF. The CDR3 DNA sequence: TGCGCCAGCAGCTGGGGCAGAGAAGGGACTAATGAAAAACTGTTTTTT.

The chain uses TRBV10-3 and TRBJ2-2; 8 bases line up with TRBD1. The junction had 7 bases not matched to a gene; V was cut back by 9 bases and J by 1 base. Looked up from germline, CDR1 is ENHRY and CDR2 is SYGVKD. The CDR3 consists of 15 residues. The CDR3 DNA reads TGTGCCATAAACATCGACAGGGGGAACACCGGGGAGCTGTTTTTT. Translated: CAINIDRGNTGELFF.

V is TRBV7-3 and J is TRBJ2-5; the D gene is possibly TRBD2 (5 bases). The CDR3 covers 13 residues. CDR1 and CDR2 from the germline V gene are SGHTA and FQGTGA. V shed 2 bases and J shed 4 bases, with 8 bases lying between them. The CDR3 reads CASSLGGGETQYF. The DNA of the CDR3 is TGTGCCAGCAGCTTAGGCGGAGGAGAGACCCAGTACTTC.

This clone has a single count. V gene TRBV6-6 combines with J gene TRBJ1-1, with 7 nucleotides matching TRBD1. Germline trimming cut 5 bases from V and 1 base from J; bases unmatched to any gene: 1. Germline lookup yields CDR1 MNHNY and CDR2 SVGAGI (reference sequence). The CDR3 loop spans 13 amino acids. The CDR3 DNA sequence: TGTGCCAGCAGTCGGACAGGGAACACTGAAGCTTTCTTT. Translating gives CASSRTGNTEAFF.

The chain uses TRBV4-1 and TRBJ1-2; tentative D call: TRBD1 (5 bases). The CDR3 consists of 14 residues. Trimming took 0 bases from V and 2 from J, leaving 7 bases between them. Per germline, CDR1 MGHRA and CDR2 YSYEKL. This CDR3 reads CASSQEWDNYGYTF. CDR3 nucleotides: TGCGCCAGCAGCCAAGAGTGGGACAACTATGGCTACACCTTC.